The next 19 T cell receptor beta chains were all read from a single sample in a study of PD-L1 blockade in urothelial cancer. Sequenced by immunoSEQ multiplex PCR; TCRdb stores in-frame clones only, minus some. The profile shows approximately 100,000 clones, roughly nine tenths of them singletons. The sample was PBMCs, taken around atezolizumab (anti-PD-L1) treatment. Receptor source: a woman of 80 years or more with urothelial cancer.

The genes are TRBV19 and TRBJ1-1; 7 nucleotides match TRBD1. Germline CDR1 LNHDA, CDR2 SQIVND (reference sequence). The V gene end was trimmed by 7 bases and the J gene end by 0 bases; junction bases not matched to a gene: 5. CDR3 length equals 14 residues. CDR3 DNA: TGTGCCAGTACCCCAACAGGGGTGAACACTGAAGCTTTCTTT. It yields the protein CASTPTGVNTEAFF.

The chain carries TRBV7-9 and TRBJ2-7; a weak D match, TRBD2 (5 bases). Trimming removed 0 bases from V and 2 bases from J, with 8 bases in between. The germline V gene has CDR1 SEHNR and CDR2 FQNEAQ (reference sequence). The CDR3 length is 14 residues. CDR3 sequence: CASSLAGVAYEQYF. CDR3 DNA sequence: TGTGCCAGCAGCTTAGCGGGAGTAGCCTACGAGCAGTACTTC.

The rearrangement uses TRBV6-1 and TRBJ2-7; D is ambiguous. The V gene's germline CDR1 is MNHNS and CDR2 SASEGT. The CDR3 runs to 16 residues. V lost 4 bases to trimming and J lost 3 bases, with 19 bases between them. The chain's CDR3 is CASSVASNRVLYEQYF. In nucleotides, the CDR3 is TGTGCCAGCAGTGTAGCTTCGAACCGGGTTCTCTACGAGCAGTACTTC.

The CDR3 region is CASSVGGLRETQYF. Here the CDR3 DNA reads TGTGCCAGCAGCGTGGGAGGCTTAAGAGAGACCCAGTACTTC. This sequence joins TRBV9 and TRBJ2-5; tentative D call: TRBD2 (6 bases). V was cut by 2 bases and J by 4 bases, with 12 bases left in between. This CDR3 contains 14 residues. The germline V gene has CDR1 SGDLS and CDR2 YYNGEE.

The V gene is TRBV5-5, the J gene TRBJ1-1; D is uncertain. CDR3 length equals 16 residues. Trimming took off 0 bases at V and 0 bases at J, with 12 bases between the two ends. Germline loops: CDR1 SGHKS, CDR2 YYEKEE (reference sequence). The CDR3, as DNA: TGTGCCAGCAGCTTGGTCAGTCGGCAGGTGAACACTGAAGCTTTCTTT. It codes for CASSLVSRQVNTEAFF.

This clone has a single count. J is TRBJ2-1 and V is TRBV11-2; 7 bases are shared with TRBD1. This CDR3 is 13 amino acids long. Trimming cost V 3 bases and J 9 bases; bases outside gene matches: 5. Germline V CDR1 and CDR2: SGHAT, FQNNGV. CDR3 sequence: CASSFDRAGEQFF. Written as DNA, the CDR3 is TGTGCCAGCAGCTTCGACAGGGCAGGTGAGCAGTTCTTC.

The rearrangement links TRBV7-9 to TRBJ2-5, with 8 bases matching TRBD2. Germline V gives CDR1 SEHNR, CDR2 FQNEAQ (reference sequence). This CDR3 comprises 16 residues. V lost 6 bases to trimming and J lost 5 bases; unmatched junction nucleotides: 14. The CDR3 here is CASSDAGTRGAETQYF. The CDR3 nucleotides read TGTGCCAGCAGTGACGCCGGGACTAGGGGTGCGGAGACCCAGTACTTC. Together with reference TRBV7-9 and TRBJ2-5, the CDR3 gives the full variable domain: DTGVSQNPRHKITKRGQNVTFRCDPISEHNRLYWYRQTLGQGPEFLTYFQNEAQLEKSRLLSDRFSAERPKGSFSTLEIQRTEQGDSAMYLCASSDAGTRGAETQYFGPGTRLLVL.

This sequence joins TRBV5-6 and TRBJ2-1; D is perhaps TRBD2 (6 bases). CDR3 length equals 15 residues. CDR1 and CDR2 from the germline V gene are SGHDT and YYEEEE. Trimming took 0 bases from V and 5 from J, leaving 12 bases between them. Here the CDR3 DNA reads TGTGCCAGCAGCTTGGTGTCGGGACTCAACAATGAGCAGTTCTTC. This gives the protein CASSLVSGLNNEQFF.

This sequence joins TRBV9 and TRBJ1-2, with D hard to call. The V and J ends lost 3 bases and 2 bases respectively, with 11 bases between them. There are 14 residues in the CDR3. The germline gives CDR1 SGDLS, CDR2 YYNGEE. The CDR3 protein is CASSGESTNYGYTF. DNA of the CDR3: TGTGCCAGCAGCGGGGAGAGTACCAACTATGGCTACACCTTC.

The chain carries TRBV29-1 and TRBJ2-1; a possible D gene is TRBD2 (5 bases). The CDR3 is made up of 14 amino acids. V lost 4 bases and J 0 bases, leaving 10 bases between the germline ends. Germline V lookup: CDR1 SQVTM, CDR2 ANQGSEA. CDR3 in DNA: TGCAGCGTTGTCGGGATTTCCTCCTACAATGAGCAGTTCTTC. Translating it yields CSVVGISSYNEQFF.

The chain links TRBV2 to TRBJ1-1; no definite D call. The CDR3 has 15 amino acids. Germline CDR1 reads SNHLY; CDR2 reads FYNNEI. V was cut by 6 bases and J by 5 bases, with 19 bases left in between. The CDR3 DNA reads as TGTGCCAGCAGGGACGTTGGCAGAGCGGGGACTGAAGCTTTCTTT. It translates to CASRDVGRAGTEAFF.

J is TRBJ1-5 and V is TRBV28; TRBD1 is a possible D gene (5 bases). The CDR3 spans 13 residues. Deletions cut 8 bases from V and 4 bases from J, with 12 bases between. CDR1 is MDHEN and CDR2 is SYDVKM in the germline V gene. In nucleotides, the CDR3 is TGTGCCAGCGGCGACAGCCTGAATCAGCCCCAGCATTTT. Translation gives CASGDSLNQPQHF.

The J gene is TRBJ2-7, the V gene TRBV25-1; D is perhaps TRBD1 (7 bases). The germline gives CDR1 MGHDK, CDR2 SYGVNS. Trimming removed 2 bases from V and 5 bases from J, with 16 bases in between. The CDR3 sequence is 15 residues long. As DNA, the CDR3 is TGTGCCAGCAGTGAAGGGGCAGGGGGGTACCACGAGCAGTACTTC. It is translated as CASSEGAGGYHEQYF.

The chain has TRBV14 and TRBJ2-1; 9 nucleotides line up with TRBD1. Per the germline V gene, CDR1 is SGHDN and CDR2 is FVKESK. The trim removed 0 bases at V and 6 bases at J, leaving 9 bases unmatched. The CDR3 runs 17 residues. The CDR3 nucleotides read TGTGCCAGCAGCCAAGATGAACAGGGGGCTTTCCGCAATGAGCAGTTCTTC. Amino acid sequence: CASSQDEQGAFRNEQFF.

This sequence joins TRBV11-2 and TRBJ2-1, with a possible D match to TRBD2 (7 bases). V lost 5 bases and J lost 3, with 17 bases in between. This CDR3 is built from 16 residues. CDR1 and CDR2 from the germline V gene are SGHAT and FQNNGV. The CDR3 region has the DNA TGTGCCAGCAGCCCGCTCAGAGGGGGGGGCTACAATGAGCAGTTCTTC. As protein: CASSPLRGGGYNEQFF.

The gene calls are TRBV7-6 and TRBJ2-1; D may be TRBD2 (5 bases). Germline V lookup: CDR1 SGHVS, CDR2 FNYEAQ. The V end lost 5 bases, the J end lost 10 bases, and 12 bases lay between the germline ends. The CDR3 sequence is 12 residues long. The CDR3 bases are TGTGCCAGCAGCCCAGACTACGGAGAGCAGTTCTTC. This sequence encodes CASSPDYGEQFF. The whole variable domain, filled in from reference TRBV7-6 and TRBJ2-1, reads GAGVSQSPRYKVTKRGQDVALRCDPISGHVSLYWYRQALGQGPEFLTYFNYEAQQDKSGLPNDRFSAERPEGSISTLTIQRTEQRDSAMYRCASSPDYGEQFFGPGTRLTVL.

V usage is TRBV6-5 and J usage is TRBJ2-7; TRBD1 matches 9 bases. J was trimmed by 4 bases and V by 0 bases; bases with no gene match: 4. Germline V gene data show CDR1 as MNHEY and CDR2 as SVGAGI. CDR3 length equals 15 residues. The CDR3 protein is CASSYSGTGKYEQYF. CDR3 in DNA: TGTGCCAGCAGTTACTCTGGGACAGGGAAATACGAGCAGTACTTC.

The chain links TRBV28 to TRBJ1-5; the D is unclear. Trimming left V 6 bases short and J 1 base short, with 16 bases between. CDR3 length: 16 residues. The germline V gene has CDR1 MDHEN and CDR2 SYDVKM. The CDR3 DNA is TGTGCCAGCAGAAAAAGGGAGGTTACCAGCAATCAGCCCCAGCATTTT. Encoded protein: CASRKREVTSNQPQHF.

V usage is TRBV6-1 and J usage is TRBJ1-2; tentatively, D is TRBD1 (5 bases). CDR3 length: 14 residues. The V gene's germline CDR1 is MNHNS and CDR2 SASEGT. Trimming took off 7 bases at V and 5 bases at J, with 17 bases between the two ends. The CDR3 spells CASTVDRTSYGYTF. The CDR3 DNA is TGTGCCAGCACGGTGGATAGGACAAGTTATGGCTACACCTTC.